This T cell receptor (beta chain) was captured by sequencing in a study of CD8 T cells in Susac syndrome. On the study more broadly: Blood was drawn from patients with Susac syndrome. At that point, they were therapy-naive, on corticosteroids, or on intravenous immunoglobulin alone.

Notes on this clonotype: No antigen is known for it.

The germline V gene encodes CDR1 MRHNA and CDR2 SNTAGT. Trimming removed 5 bases from V and 6 bases from J; junction bases left unmatched: 5. CDR3 length: 14 residues. An amount of RNA that ranged from roughly 0.5 to 1 ug was reverse transcribed with random hexamers. MiXCR was run by TCRdb on the immunoSEQ multiplex PCR reads, yielding one entry per CDR3 protein. The data hold about 170,000 distinct CDR3 sequences, with 90% to 97% observed a single time. Overall study findings and caveats: The study recognized that the number of individuals in its TCR sequencing and HLA analysis was relatively small.

TCR beta sequences were obtained from blood CD8+ and CD4+ T cells. Sequencing was performed on CD4+ T cells from PBMCs. This sequence originates from a human donor with Susac syndrome. The chain uses TRBV6-4 and TRBJ2-1; 9 positions agree with TRBD2. For the CDR3, the DNA is TGTGCCAGCAGTAACGGACTAGCGAGCAATGAGCAGTTCTTC. Amino acid sequence: CASSNGLASNEQFF.